The clone carrying this T cell receptor beta chain appeared once. Antigen specificity is unknown. The data were obtained in a study of shared clonotypes between healthy human individuals. Study-wide points: Sample collection involved blood only; tissue repertoires are likely different.

At a deep level, the assay was run. TCRdb keeps only in-frame clones here, not all; method: immunoSEQ multiplex PCR. The sample lists about 2.1 million clones; just over 90% were seen once. Trimming cost V 0 bases and J 3 bases, with 15 bases left between them. From germline, CDR1 is MGHRA and CDR2 YSYEKL. The CDR3 consists of 16 residues. Naive CD8 cells were CD45RO-negative, positively selected for CCR7, excluding terminally differentiated effector memory CD45RA+ cells. The study enrolled healthy HIV-negative adults without recent acute infections or vaccinations as donors. The clonotype originates from a man younger than 35 in good health. Some clones in this sample may be carry-over from other donors' samples. This chain joins TRBV4-1 and TRBJ2-7, with D perhaps matching TRBD1 or TRBD2 (5 bases each). The specimen was naive CD8+ T cells from PBMCs. The chain's CDR3 is CASSQDRGRDRYEQYF. CDR3 coding DNA: TGCGCCAGCAGCCAAGATAGGGGCAGGGACCGCTACGAGCAGTACTTC.